Described below is a single T cell receptor beta chain sequence and its context. Its cognate antigen is unknown. Treatment specified: roughly 10-day PBMC culture with coronavirus spike peptide pools or control peptides (ViraFEST assay). During the years 2011-2018, before the COVID-19 pandemic, the unexposed donor's CD4+ T cells were collected. The sample comes from a study of vaccination and CD4 T cells after COVID-19. Sequenced with the Oncomine TCR Beta short-read assay was DNA taken from cultured CD4+ T cells. TCRdb itself ran the PCR reads through MiXCR, one entry per CDR3 protein. The table includes about 4,900 distinct CDR3 sequences, 25% to 30% detected once. CDR3 length: 15 residues. Germline V gene data show CDR1 as SGHTA and CDR2 as FQGNSA. Trimming cost V 1 base and J 9 bases; bases outside gene matches: 6.

The origin of this receptor is a human donor in good health. The rearrangement uses TRBV7-2 and TRBJ2-1, with 10 nucleotides matching TRBD2. Source material: CD4+ T cells from blood, cultured in vitro. The CDR3 loop reads CASSLVGTSATEQFF. The CDR3 coding sequence is TGTGCCAGCAGCTTAGTGGGGACTAGCGCCACTGAGCAGTTCTTC.